These 16 T cell receptor beta chains were sequenced from one sample in a study of shared clonotypes between healthy human individuals. Some clones are missing from TCRdb's copy, which holds only in-frame ones; the method was immunoSEQ multiplex PCR. The repertoire includes around 1.5 million clones, 95% to 99% of them detected once, and about 0.45% sits in the top ten. Sequenced: naive CD4+ T cells sorted from blood. This sample's subset: CD45RA+ positively selected. The receptors derive from a young man in good health.

J is TRBJ1-2 and V is TRBV6-6; D perhaps matches TRBD1 (6 bases). V lost 10 bases and J lost 5, with 11 bases in between. Germline CDR1 is MNHNY and CDR2 is SVGAGI (reference sequence). The CDR3 loop spans 11 amino acids. The CDR3 bases are TGTGCCATCGGACAGATATATGGCTACACCTTC. Its protein is CAIGQIYGYTF.

The chain recombines TRBV5-4 with TRBJ1-2; weak D call: TRBD1 (6 bases). The CDR3 is made up of 14 amino acids. V was trimmed by 5 bases and J by 3 bases, leaving 14 bases between them. Germline V gene sequence: CDR1 SGHNT, CDR2 YYREEE (reference sequence). DNA for the CDR3: TGTGCCAGCAGGCATGGGAGGGGGGACTATGGCTACACCTTC. Its translation is CASRHGRGDYGYTF.

In nucleotides, the CDR3 is TGTGCCAGCAGCCAAGATGGTACGACGACAGGGCTTATCTATGGCTACACCTTC. As protein: CASSQDGTTTGLIYGYTF. The J gene is TRBJ1-2, the V gene TRBV14; 7 bases agree with TRBD1. Germline V gene lookup returns CDR1 SGHDN and CDR2 FVKESK. The CDR3 extends over 18 amino acids. Trimming at V came to 0 bases and at J to 4 bases, leaving 14 bases not matched to a gene.

The chain recombines TRBV6-1 with TRBJ2-7; 7 nucleotides align to TRBD1. This CDR3 is 15 amino acids long. Germline V gene data show CDR1 as MNHNS and CDR2 as SASEGT. V shed 2 bases, J shed 4 bases, and the junction held 8 bases outside the gene matches. In nucleotides, the CDR3 is TGTGCCAGCAGTGAACTTTGGACAGGATTGTACGAGCAGTACTTC. Translating it yields CASSELWTGLYEQYF.

This rearrangement joins TRBV27 to TRBJ2-1; TRBD1 or TRBD2 may be the D gene (7 bases each). The V end lost 5 bases, the J end lost 7 bases, and 15 bases lay between the germline ends. Germline CDR1 reads MNHEY; CDR2 reads SMNVEV (reference sequence). The CDR3 covers 14 residues. CDR3 protein: CASSQLQGGNEQFF. The CDR3 DNA follows: TGTGCCAGCAGTCAGCTTCAGGGGGGGAATGAGCAGTTCTTC.

The CDR3 loop is CASSFTGGLGGNQPQHF. CDR3 nucleotide sequence: TGTGCCAGCAGTTTCACAGGGGGCCTTGGGGGCAATCAGCCCCAGCATTTT. The chain has TRBV28 and TRBJ1-5; 9 positions match TRBD1. This CDR3 is built from 17 residues. Trimming took 3 bases from V and 2 from J; bases not matched to a gene: 8. The germline CDR1 and CDR2 sequences are MDHEN and SYDVKM. Full variable domain (missing parts from reference TRBV28 and TRBJ1-5): DVKVTQSSRYLVKRTGEKVFLECVQDMDHENMFWYRQDPGLGLRLIYFSYDVKMKEKGDIPEGYSVSREKKERFSLILESASTNQTSMYLCASSFTGGLGGNQPQHFGDGTRLSIL.

The chain combines TRBV7-9 with TRBJ2-1; 12 bases are a match to TRBD2. V lost 7 bases, J lost 9 bases, and 13 bases stayed unmatched. Germline assignment: CDR1 SEHNR and CDR2 FQNEAQ (reference sequence). The CDR3 spans 16 residues. In nucleotides, the CDR3 is TGTGCCAGCACCCCTAGCGGGAGGGCCCCTTTCGGTGAGCAGTTCTTC. The encoded protein is CASTPSGRAPFGEQFF.

The V gene is TRBV18, the J gene TRBJ1-3; D unclear. In germline, CDR1 is KGHSH, CDR2 LQKENI. The CDR3 is 11 residues long. With 6 bases removed from V and 10 bases from J, the gap between germline ends came to 10 bases. The DNA for the CDR3 is TGTGCCAGCTCTCATAGGGAGACCATATATTTT. This translates into CASSHRETIYF.

The V gene is TRBV6-6, the J gene TRBJ1-1, with unresolved D. Germline assignment: CDR1 MNHNY and CDR2 SVGAGI (reference sequence). V was pared by 5 bases and J by 3 bases, with 10 bases between. This CDR3 has 13 residues. Here the CDR3 reads CASSGRRDTEAFF. For the CDR3, the DNA is TGTGCCAGCAGTGGAAGGAGGGACACTGAAGCTTTCTTT.

V and J are TRBV25-1 and TRBJ2-3, with D maybe TRBD1 (6 bases). The germline V and J ends were trimmed by 7 bases and 2 bases, with 10 bases remaining between them. Germline CDR1 and CDR2: MGHDK and SYGVNS. The CDR3 contains 13 residues. The CDR3 nucleotides are TGTGCCAGCAAGAGGACAGACACAGATACGCAGTATTTT. Residues: CASKRTDTDTQYF.

The chain uses TRBV30 and TRBJ2-5, with 7 bases fitting TRBD1. CDR3 length: 13 amino acids. The junction had 10 bases not matched to a gene; V was cut back by 7 bases and J by 5 bases. The germline gives CDR1 GTSNPN, CDR2 SVGIG (reference sequence). Written as DNA, the CDR3 is TGTGCCTTCAGCGGACAGGTGGGGGAGACCCAGTACTTC. This sequence encodes CAFSGQVGETQYF.

The chain uses TRBV2 and TRBJ1-2, with 7 bases lining up with TRBD1. CDR3 length: 14 amino acids. Trimming at V came to 0 bases and at J to 6 bases, leaving 4 bases not matched to a gene. The V gene's germline CDR1 is SNHLY and CDR2 FYNNEI. The CDR3 protein is CASSEALGQDGYTF. CDR3 coding DNA: TGTGCCAGCAGTGAAGCGCTCGGACAGGATGGCTACACCTTC.

The chain joins TRBV29-1 to TRBJ2-5; D is unresolved. CDR3 length: 10 amino acids. Germline V CDR1 and CDR2: SQVTM, ANQGSEA. V lost 7 bases, J lost 5 bases, and 8 bases lay in between. The CDR3 spells CSADWETQYF. The CDR3 coding sequence is TGCAGCGCTGACTGGGAGACCCAGTACTTC.

About this clone itself: The junction does not match germline at one end; this may be a read error. V and J are TRBV5-5 and TRBJ1-2; no definite D call. Germline V gene sequence: CDR1 SGHKS, CDR2 YYEKEE (reference sequence). This CDR3 spans 15 amino acids. Written as DNA, the CDR3 is TGTGCCAGCAGCTTATCAAGGGTGGGGTCCTATGGCCACACCTTC. It translates to CASSLSRVGSYGHTF. The full variable domain, rest sourced from reference TRBV5-5 and TRBJ1-2, is DAGVTQSPTHLIKTRGQQVTLRCSPISGHKSVSWYQQVLGQGPQFIFQYYEKEERGRGNFPDRFSARQFPNYSSELNVNALLLGDSALYLCASSLSRVGSYGHTFGSGTRLTVV.

This chain connects TRBV18 to TRBJ2-7; TRBD1 might be the D (5 bases). CDR1 KGHSH and CDR2 LQKENI come from the germline V gene. The CDR3 is 17 amino acids. Trimming removed 4 bases at V and 3 bases at J, with 22 bases between. The CDR3 DNA sequence: TGTGCCAGCTCACAGAGTGAGCCAGGGAACCGGATCTACGAGCAGTACTTC. It encodes CASSQSEPGNRIYEQYF.

V is TRBV2 and J is TRBJ2-6, with D perhaps matching TRBD2 (6 bases). CDR3 length: 17 amino acids. CDR1 and CDR2 (germline): SNHLY, FYNNEI. V lost 4 bases and J 0 bases, leaving 13 bases between the germline ends. The CDR3 DNA reads TGTGCCAGCAGTGTCTCGGGAGTTAGCTCTGGGGCCAACGTCCTGACTTTC. Translated: CASSVSGVSSGANVLTF.